These 27 T cell receptor beta chains were all obtained from the same sample, sequenced in a study of blood T cell repertoires in COVID-19 (TCRdb year 2020). Libraries were prepared through the immunoSEQ multiplex PCR assay. This is the immuneACCESS table as TCRdb keeps it, with only in-frame sequences that have V and J called. A part of the clones is gone; compared with another copy, unresolved V genes explain less than half, and the rest is unexplained. For this sample there are around 80,000 clones; 82% appear just once. The ten largest clonotypes hold 10% to 15% of the sample. Sequencing was done on a sample of peripheral blood. The source of these receptors is a man at least 80 years old with acute or convalescent COVID-19.

This clone was seen a few times. The chain employs TRBV9 and TRBJ1-1; D is perhaps TRBD1 (6 bases). The CDR3 length is 15 residues. V dropped 3 bases and J dropped 0 bases, with 12 bases sitting between them. From germline, CDR1 is SGDLS and CDR2 YYNGEE. CDR3 region: CASSGGLNMNTEAFF. The CDR3 DNA follows: TGTGCCAGCAGCGGGGGGCTCAACATGAACACTGAAGCTTTCTTT. Looking up the rest from reference TRBV9 and TRBJ1-1 gives the full variable domain: DSGVTQTPKHLITATGQRVTLRCSPRSGDLSVYWYQQSLDQGLQFLIQYYNGEERAKGNILERFSAQQFPDLHSELNLSSLELGDSALYFCASSGGLNMNTEAFFGQGTRLTVV.

The rearrangement joins TRBV9 to TRBJ2-3; 9 bases map to TRBD1. The CDR3 extends over 14 amino acids. The V gene end was trimmed by 8 bases and the J gene end by 6 bases; junction bases not matched to a gene: 10. The germline CDR1 and CDR2 sequences are SGDLS and YYNGEE. The CDR3 bases are TGTGCCAGTAATGTACAGGGGGCCGGGGATACGCAGTATTTT. Translating it yields CASNVQGAGDTQYF.

This rearrangement joins TRBV3-1 (or the pseudogene TRBV3-2) to TRBJ2-7; no clear D gene. Germline CDR1 is LGHDT and CDR2 is YNNKEL (reference sequence). Trimming stripped 0 bases from V and 4 bases from J, with 10 bases between. The CDR3 runs to 14 residues. As DNA, the CDR3 is TGTGCCAGCAGCCAAGAGAGGAAAGAGTACGAGCAGTACTTC. Translating gives CASSQERKEYEQYF.

In its sample, this clone was seen a few times. The CDR3 spells CASSPGQGRAYGYTF. The CDR3 region has the DNA TGTGCCAGCAGCCCAGGACAGGGAAGGGCATATGGCTACACCTTC. The V call is TRBV7-3, the J call TRBJ1-2; 8 bases agree with TRBD1. The ends lost 5 bases at V and 5 bases at J; junction bases unmatched: 10. This CDR3 spans 15 amino acids. The germline gives CDR1 SGHTA, CDR2 FQGTGA.

The chain carries TRBV2 and TRBJ1-6, with TRBD1 matching over 10 bases. CDR1 and CDR2 from the germline V gene are SNHLY and FYNNEI. This CDR3 spans 18 amino acids. V trimming: 5 bases; J trimming: 7 bases; junction bases outside the gene matches: 14. In DNA form, the CDR3 reads TGTGCCAGCAGTCAGACAGGGGGCTATTGGGATTCGAATTCACCCCTCCACTTT. Amino acids: CASSQTGGYWDSNSPLHF. The entire variable domain, with the rest obtained from reference TRBV2 and TRBJ1-6, is as follows: EPEVTQTPSHQVTQMGQEVILRCVPISNHLYFYWYRQILGQKVEFLVSFYNNEISEKSEIFDDQFSVERPDGSNFTLKIRSTKLEDSAMYFCASSQTGGYWDSNSPLHFGNGTRLTVT.

The rearrangement joins TRBV6-2 or TRBV6-3 to TRBJ2-7; possibly TRBD1 for D (5 bases). The CDR3 runs 13 residues. V was clipped by 0 bases and J by 2 bases, with 5 bases between them. The germline CDR1 and CDR2 sequences are MNHEY and SVGEGT. The CDR3 spells CASSYSDTYEQYF. The CDR3 DNA is TGTGCCAGCAGTTACTCGGACACCTACGAGCAGTACTTC.

V usage is TRBV11-3 and J usage is TRBJ1-3; 9 nucleotides match TRBD1. This CDR3 spans 16 amino acids. Germline CDR1 SGHNT, CDR2 YENEEA. After removal of 5 bases from V and 0 bases from J, the junction contained 5 bases not matched to a gene. The CDR3 region is CASSAGTGISGNTIYF. The CDR3 DNA sequence: TGTGCCAGCAGCGCGGGGACAGGGATCTCTGGAAACACCATATATTTT.

The rearrangement joins TRBV5-5 to TRBJ1-6, with D maybe TRBD1 (5 bases). Trimming shortened V by 4 bases and J by 9 bases, and 17 bases separated the two germline ends. This CDR3 region has 15 residues. Germline V gene sequence: CDR1 SGHKS, CDR2 YYEKEE (reference sequence). CDR3 DNA: TGTGCCAGCAGCCTTACGGGACTCCGGAGTTCACCCCTCCACTTT. Translated, it gives CASSLTGLRSSPLHF.

The V gene is TRBV2, the J gene TRBJ2-5; 8 bases line up with TRBD1. The J segment lost 4 bases and the V segment lost 6 bases, leaving 7 bases of the junction unmatched. Germline V CDR1 and CDR2: SNHLY, FYNNEI. The CDR3 length is 14 residues. CDR3 DNA: TGTGCCAGCAGGAGGACAGGGTCCCGAGAGACCCAGTACTTC. Amino acids: CASRRTGSRETQYF.

The V and J genes are TRBV3-1 (or the pseudogene TRBV3-2) and TRBJ2-5; 10 positions match TRBD2. With V trimmed by 0 bases and J by 4 bases, 11 bases remained unmatched. The germline gives CDR1 LGHDT, CDR2 YNNKEL (reference sequence). The CDR3 totals 18 residues. CDR3 sequence: CASSQDSPGLAGGETQYF. The CDR3 DNA reads TGTGCCAGCAGCCAAGATTCCCCGGGGTTAGCGGGGGGAGAGACCCAGTACTTC.

This chain links TRBV29-1 with TRBJ1-1, with 10 positions matching TRBD1. V shed 4 bases and J 3 bases; nucleotides not matched to a gene: 5. Germline CDR1 SQVTM, CDR2 ANQGSEA. The CDR3 totals 14 residues. The CDR3 reads CSVVLDRGYTEAFF. The CDR3 region has the DNA TGCAGCGTTGTACTGGACAGGGGGTACACTGAAGCTTTCTTT.

This CDR3 reads CASSFSGTGGEKLFF. CDR3 in DNA: TGCGCCAGCAGCTTTTCCGGGACAGGGGGTGAAAAACTGTTTTTT. The V and J genes are TRBV5-1 and TRBJ1-4, with TRBD1 matching over 11 bases. V lost 2 bases to trimming and J lost 7 bases; unmatched junction nucleotides: 4. Germline values: CDR1 SGHRS, CDR2 YFSETQ. This CDR3 spans 15 amino acids.

This clone turned up a few times. The rearrangement uses TRBV28 and TRBJ2-6; weak D call: TRBD1 (5 bases). Trimming shortened V by 6 bases and J by 2 bases, and 11 bases separated the two germline ends. The CDR3 runs 15 residues. Germline values: CDR1 MDHEN, CDR2 SYDVKM. The CDR3 sequence is CASSPTGTGANVLTF. In nucleotides, the CDR3 is TGTGCCAGCAGCCCAACAGGTACTGGGGCCAACGTCCTGACTTTC. Drawing the rest from reference TRBV28 and TRBJ2-6, the complete variable domain is DVKVTQSSRYLVKRTGEKVFLECVQDMDHENMFWYRQDPGLGLRLIYFSYDVKMKEKGDIPEGYSVSREKKERFSLILESASTNQTSMYLCASSPTGTGANVLTFGAGSRLTVL.

This chain joins TRBV4-1 and TRBJ2-5; 10 bases align to TRBD2. The germline gives CDR1 MGHRA, CDR2 YSYEKL. This CDR3 has 17 amino acids. V lost 1 base, J lost 1 base, and 6 bases stayed unmatched. This CDR3 reads CASSQGSSGGRQETQYF. CDR3 bases: TGCGCCAGCAGCCAAGGGTCTAGCGGGGGCCGCCAAGAGACCCAGTACTTC.

The genes are TRBV25-1 and TRBJ1-6, with D uncertain. The germline CDR1 and CDR2 sequences are MGHDK and SYGVNS. The CDR3 is 12 residues long. V was cut by 6 bases and J by 14 bases, with 14 bases left in between. DNA for the CDR3: TGTGCCAGCAGAGGACTTCCTGGGACCCTCCACTTT. Protein sequence: CASRGLPGTLHF.

This clone occurred a few times. The CDR3 loop reads CASTPTLGGEKLFF. In DNA form, the CDR3 reads TGCGCCAGCACCCCGACCCTGGGGGGTGAAAAACTGTTTTTT. V and J are TRBV5-1 and TRBJ1-4, with D possibly matching TRBD1 (5 bases). The germline V gene has CDR1 SGHRS and CDR2 YFSETQ. V was trimmed by 6 bases and J by 7 bases, leaving 16 bases between them. The CDR3 is made up of 14 amino acids.

The V call is TRBV2, the J call TRBJ2-7; 7 bases map to TRBD1. The CDR3 covers 14 residues. The V and J ends lost 8 bases and 0 bases, in that order; junction bases with no gene match: 7. Germline V gives CDR1 SNHLY, CDR2 FYNNEI. The CDR3 DNA reads as TGTGCCAGCCGAGGACAGGCTATCTCCTACGAGCAGTACTTC. This sequence encodes CASRGQAISYEQYF.

The chain is built from TRBV5-5 and TRBJ2-6; 7 nucleotides match TRBD1. V lost 2 bases, J lost 0 bases, and 5 bases stayed unmatched. The length of the CDR3 is 17 residues. CDR1 and CDR2 from the germline V gene are SGHKS and YYEKEE (reference sequence). CDR3 region: CASSFRDSFSGANVLTF. CDR3 sequence (DNA): TGTGCCAGCAGCTTCCGGGACAGCTTCTCTGGGGCCAACGTCCTGACTTTC.

A note on this clone: The sample holds other DNA sequences that translate to the same CDR3. The V and J genes are TRBV25-1 and TRBJ2-7, with D uncertain. CDR3 length: 12 amino acids. Trimming took 3 bases from V and 3 from J, leaving 6 bases between them. CDR1 and CDR2 from the germline V gene are MGHDK and SYGVNS. DNA of the CDR3: TGTGCCAGCAGTGATAGAGGCTACGAGCAGTACTTC. This encodes CASSDRGYEQYF.

The chain uses TRBV30 and TRBJ2-7; D is perhaps TRBD2 (6 bases). Germline loops: CDR1 GTSNPN, CDR2 SVGIG (reference sequence). The CDR3 sequence is 12 residues long. Between the trimmed V and J ends, which lost 3 bases and 6 bases, there was a span of 12 bases. The CDR3 nucleotides read TGTGCCTGGAGCCTACTAGCTACCGAGCAGTACTTC. It encodes CAWSLLATEQYF.

This chain joins TRBV7-9 and TRBJ2-3; 7 bases are shared with TRBD1. In germline, CDR1 is SEHNR, CDR2 FQNEAQ (reference sequence). V dropped 4 bases and J dropped 4; count of bases not matched to a gene: 11. This CDR3 is 16 amino acids long. The CDR3 nucleotides read TGTGCCAGCAGCTCCGACAGGGAGCAGCGTGCAGATACGCAGTATTTT. This encodes CASSSDREQRADTQYF.

The rearrangement uses TRBV13 and TRBJ1-6, with 9 bases matching TRBD1. The CDR3 contains 15 residues. Germline assignment: CDR1 PRHDT and CDR2 FYEKMQ (reference sequence). Unmatched junction bases numbered 12, after V lost 4 bases and J lost 14 bases. The CDR3 here is CASSSLRDRETSLHF. The DNA for the CDR3 is TGTGCCAGCAGCTCCCTCCGGGACAGGGAGACTTCCCTCCACTTT. Combining the CDR3 with reference TRBV13 and TRBJ1-6 gives the whole variable domain AAGVIQSPRHLIKEKRETATLKCYPIPRHDTVYWYQQGPGQDPQFLISFYEKMQSDKGSIPDRFSAQQFSDYHSELNMSSLELGDSALYFCASSSLRDRETSLHFGNGTRLTVT.

The V gene is TRBV5-5, the J gene TRBJ1-1, with 10 bases that match TRBD1. This CDR3 is built from 14 residues. V shed 0 bases, J shed 5 bases, and the junction held 1 base outside the gene matches. CDR1 SGHKS and CDR2 YYEKEE come from the germline V gene (reference sequence). The CDR3 DNA sequence: TGTGCCAGCAGCTTGGGGACAGGGGGTACTGAAGCTTTCTTT. It encodes CASSLGTGGTEAFF.

The CDR3: CASSRGLDLYNEQFF. In DNA form, the CDR3 reads TGTGCCAGCAGCCGGGGGTTGGACCTCTACAATGAGCAGTTCTTC. The chain is built from TRBV5-5 and TRBJ2-1, with D possibly matching TRBD2 (6 bases). The V gene's germline CDR1 is SGHKS and CDR2 YYEKEE (reference sequence). V was shortened by 4 bases and J by 3 bases, with 14 bases between the two germline ends. The CDR3 has 15 residues.

This sequence joins TRBV3-1 (or the pseudogene TRBV3-2) and TRBJ1-2; TRBD1 matches at 9 bases. This CDR3 has 15 amino acids. Unmatched junction bases numbered 8, after V lost 1 base and J lost 8 bases. Per germline, CDR1 LGHDT and CDR2 YNNKEL (reference sequence). As DNA, the CDR3 is TGTGCCAGCAGCCAAGTCCCGGGACAGGGAGGAGGCTACACCTTC. Translating gives CASSQVPGQGGGYTF.

The chain carries TRBV19 and TRBJ2-2; 9 nucleotides align to TRBD1. V dropped 5 bases and J dropped 5; count of bases not matched to a gene: 3. The CDR3 is made up of 14 amino acids. Germline V gene data show CDR1 as LNHDA and CDR2 as SQIVND (reference sequence). The CDR3 DNA is TGTGCCAGTAGTGGACAGGGGAGGACCGGGGAGCTGTTTTTT. Protein: CASSGQGRTGELFF.

V is TRBV4-1 and J is TRBJ2-5; 8 bases line up with TRBD2. V lost 4 bases to trimming and J lost 0 bases; unmatched junction nucleotides: 10. Germline values: CDR1 MGHRA, CDR2 YSYEKL. This CDR3 region has 17 residues. This chain's CDR3 is CASSLRGGAGNQETQYF. As DNA, the CDR3 is TGCGCCAGCAGCCTCCGGGGGGGTGCGGGGAACCAAGAGACCCAGTACTTC.